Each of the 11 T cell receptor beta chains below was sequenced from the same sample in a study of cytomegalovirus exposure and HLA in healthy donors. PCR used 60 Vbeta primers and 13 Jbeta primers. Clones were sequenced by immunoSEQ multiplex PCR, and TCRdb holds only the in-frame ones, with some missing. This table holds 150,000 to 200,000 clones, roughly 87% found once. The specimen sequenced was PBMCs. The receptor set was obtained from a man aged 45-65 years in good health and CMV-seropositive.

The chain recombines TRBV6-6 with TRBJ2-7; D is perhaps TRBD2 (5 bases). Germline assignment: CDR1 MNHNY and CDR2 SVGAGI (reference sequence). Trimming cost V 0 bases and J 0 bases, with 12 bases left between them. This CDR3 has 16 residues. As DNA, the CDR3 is TGTGCCAGCAGTTACTCGCGCGGGCAACACTCCTACGAGCAGTACTTC. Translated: CASSYSRGQHSYEQYF.

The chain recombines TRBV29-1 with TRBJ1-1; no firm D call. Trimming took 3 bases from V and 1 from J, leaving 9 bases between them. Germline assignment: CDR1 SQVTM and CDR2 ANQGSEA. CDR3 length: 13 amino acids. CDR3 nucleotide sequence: TGCAGCGTTGAGAAGACAAAGAACACTGAAGCTTTCTTT. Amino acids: CSVEKTKNTEAFF.

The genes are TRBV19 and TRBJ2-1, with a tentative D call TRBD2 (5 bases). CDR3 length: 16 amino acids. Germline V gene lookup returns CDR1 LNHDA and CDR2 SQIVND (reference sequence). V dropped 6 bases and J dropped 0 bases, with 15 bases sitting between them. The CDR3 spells CASSGVAGHSYNEQFF. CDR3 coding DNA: TGTGCCAGTAGCGGGGTGGCGGGTCACTCCTACAATGAGCAGTTCTTC.

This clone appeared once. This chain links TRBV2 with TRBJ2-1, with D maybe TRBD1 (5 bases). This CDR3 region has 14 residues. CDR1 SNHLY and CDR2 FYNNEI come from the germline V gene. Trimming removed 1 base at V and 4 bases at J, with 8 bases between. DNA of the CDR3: TGTGCCAGCAGTGAAGAGGGGAATTACAATGAGCAGTTCTTC. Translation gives CASSEEGNYNEQFF.

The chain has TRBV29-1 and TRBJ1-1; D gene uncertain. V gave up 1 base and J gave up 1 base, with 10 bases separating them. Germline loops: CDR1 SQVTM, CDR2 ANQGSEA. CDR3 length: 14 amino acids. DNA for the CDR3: TGCAGCGTTGAAGTAGGCGGCAGGAACACTGAAGCTTTCTTT. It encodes CSVEVGGRNTEAFF. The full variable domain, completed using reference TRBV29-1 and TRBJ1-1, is SAVISQKPSRDICQRGTSLTIQCQVDSQVTMMFWYRQQPGQSLTLIATANQGSEATYESGFVIDKFPISRPNLTFSTLTVSNMSPEDSSIYLCSVEVGGRNTEAFFGQGTRLTVV.

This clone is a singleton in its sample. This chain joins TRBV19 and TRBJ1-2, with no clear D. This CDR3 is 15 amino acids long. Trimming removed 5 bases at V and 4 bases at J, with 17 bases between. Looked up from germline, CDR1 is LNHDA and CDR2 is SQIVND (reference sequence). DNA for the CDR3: TGTGCCAGTAGTTCCCTAGCCGGCCCGACCTATGGCTACACCTTC. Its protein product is CASSSLAGPTYGYTF.

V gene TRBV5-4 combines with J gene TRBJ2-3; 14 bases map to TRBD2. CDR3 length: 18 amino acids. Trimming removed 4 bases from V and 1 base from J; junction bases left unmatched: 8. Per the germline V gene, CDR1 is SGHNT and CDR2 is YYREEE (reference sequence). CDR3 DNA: TGTGCCAGCAGCACCGGGACTAGCGGGAGCCTCCGCACAGATACGCAGTATTTT. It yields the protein CASSTGTSGSLRTDTQYF.

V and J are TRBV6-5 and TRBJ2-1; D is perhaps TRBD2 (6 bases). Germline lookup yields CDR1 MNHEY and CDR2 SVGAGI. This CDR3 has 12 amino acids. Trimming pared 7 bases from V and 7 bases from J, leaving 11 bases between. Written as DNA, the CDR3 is TGTGCCAGCACCTCCGGGACTAATGAGCAGTTCTTC. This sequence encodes CASTSGTNEQFF.

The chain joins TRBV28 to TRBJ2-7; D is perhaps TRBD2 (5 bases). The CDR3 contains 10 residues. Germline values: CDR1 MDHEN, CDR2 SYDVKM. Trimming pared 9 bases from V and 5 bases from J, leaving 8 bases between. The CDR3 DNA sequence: TGTGCCAGTGGGAGAGACGAGCAGTACTTC. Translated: CASGRDEQYF.

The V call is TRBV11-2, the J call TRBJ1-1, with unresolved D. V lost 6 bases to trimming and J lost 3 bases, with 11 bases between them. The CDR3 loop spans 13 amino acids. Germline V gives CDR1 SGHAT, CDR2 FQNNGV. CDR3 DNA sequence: TGTGCCAGCAGGATTACGGAGTACACTGAAGCTTTCTTT. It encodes CASRITEYTEAFF.

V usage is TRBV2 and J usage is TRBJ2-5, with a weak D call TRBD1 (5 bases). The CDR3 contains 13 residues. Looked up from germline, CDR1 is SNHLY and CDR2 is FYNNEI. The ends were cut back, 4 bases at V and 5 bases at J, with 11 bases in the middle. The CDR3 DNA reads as TGTGCCAGCAGTGTAGGGGTAACGGAGACCCAGTACTTC. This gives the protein CASSVGVTETQYF.